The 29 T cell receptor beta chains below were found in one sample sequenced in a study of blood T cell repertoires in COVID-19. The method was immunoSEQ multiplex PCR; TCRdb's version includes in-frame clones alone and lacks a portion of them. The table records under 200,000 clones, 80% to 90% of them present only once. The sample was peripheral blood. Receptors were obtained from a woman aged 80 or over with acute or convalescent COVID-19.

The chain has TRBV21-1 and TRBJ2-3; TRBD1 reflects the table's D call only, with no check against the DNA. TRBV21-1 is noted as a pseudogene. The CDR3 extends over 16 amino acids. CDR3 nucleotides: TGTGCCAGCAGCTTCCAGCGACAGTCCAGGCAGGATACGCAGTATTTT. It codes for CASSFQRQSRQDTQYF.

The chain couples TRBV28 to TRBJ1-1, with 8 bases identical to TRBD1. The CDR3 is made up of 15 amino acids. V lost 8 bases to trimming and J lost 7 bases; unmatched junction nucleotides: 15. Germline loops: CDR1 MDHEN, CDR2 SYDVKM. The CDR3 region is CASLPGGAPYSEAFF. CDR3 coding DNA: TGTGCCAGCCTTCCAGGGGGCGCCCCTTATAGTGAAGCTTTCTTT.

V and J are TRBV9 and TRBJ2-1, with 8 bases aligning to TRBD2. Germline-derived CDR1 and CDR2 are SGDLS and YYNGEE. The V and J ends lost 2 bases and 8 bases, in that order; junction bases with no gene match: 15. The CDR3 extends over 17 amino acids. The DNA for the CDR3 is TGTGCCAGCAGCGTTCAAACCCGAGGACTAGCTCCACATGAGCAGTTCTTC. This sequence encodes CASSVQTRGLAPHEQFF.

The gene calls are TRBV6-5 and TRBJ1-3, with D maybe TRBD1 (5 bases). The V end lost 10 bases, the J end lost 4 bases, and 11 bases lay between the germline ends. The germline gives CDR1 MNHEY, CDR2 SVGAGI. CDR3 length: 12 amino acids. CDR3 nucleotide sequence: TGTGCCACCATGGGGGGGGGAAACACCATATATTTT. Translating gives CATMGGGNTIYF.

The gene calls are TRBV5-1 and TRBJ1-3, with unresolved D. The CDR3 consists of 15 residues. Germline V CDR1 and CDR2: SGHRS, YFSETQ. V lost 0 bases and J 0 bases, leaving 7 bases between the germline ends. CDR3 DNA: TGCGCCAGCAGCTTGGCGACACCCTCTGGAAACACCATATATTTT. Residues: CASSLATPSGNTIYF.

This rearrangement joins TRBV18 to TRBJ2-7, with 10 bases aligning to TRBD2. V shed 3 bases, J shed 7 bases, and the junction held 6 bases outside the gene matches. The CDR3 length is 14 residues. CDR1 is KGHSH, CDR2 LQKENI, per germline. In nucleotides, the CDR3 is TGTGCCAGCTCACCTATGGCTAGCGGGGGAGAGCAGTACTTC. Its translation: CASSPMASGGEQYF.

In this sample, this clone turned up a few times. The V gene is TRBV19, the J gene TRBJ1-5, with D possibly matching TRBD1 (6 bases). The V gene's germline CDR1 is LNHDA and CDR2 SQIVND (reference sequence). This CDR3 spans 15 amino acids. Trimming took 1 base from V and 7 from J, leaving 14 bases between them. The CDR3 loop reads CASSIVGARRQPQHF. The CDR3 nucleotides are TGTGCCAGTAGTATAGTGGGGGCCCGTCGGCAGCCCCAGCATTTT.

The rearrangement joins TRBV5-1 to TRBJ2-1; a weak D match, TRBD1 (5 bases). Deletions cut 5 bases from V and 5 bases from J, with 20 bases between. The CDR3 is 16 residues long. From germline, CDR1 is SGHRS and CDR2 YFSETQ. CDR3 in amino acids: CASSPAVWGSNNEQFF. The DNA for the CDR3 is TGCGCCAGCAGTCCAGCTGTGTGGGGCTCAAACAATGAGCAGTTCTTC.

The gene calls are TRBV11-2 and TRBJ1-1, with 9 bases lining up with TRBD1. Germline V gene sequence: CDR1 SGHAT, CDR2 FQNNGV. The CDR3 extends over 16 amino acids. V dropped 5 bases and J dropped 4; count of bases not matched to a gene: 11. CDR3 DNA: TGTGCCAGCAGCATAAGATTACAGGGGGCAGGCACTGAAGCTTTCTTT. The encoded protein is CASSIRLQGAGTEAFF.

The rearrangement links TRBV3-1 (or the pseudogene TRBV3-2) to TRBJ2-5, with 12 bases that match TRBD2. CDR1 LGHDT and CDR2 YNNKEL come from the germline V gene (reference sequence). CDR3 length equals 17 residues. V trimming: 0 bases; J trimming: 5 bases; junction bases outside the gene matches: 7. CDR3 sequence reads: CASSQDPTSGSCETQYF. The CDR3 DNA is TGTGCCAGCAGCCAAGACCCGACTAGCGGGAGTTGTGAGACCCAGTACTTC.

The chain has TRBV7-2 and TRBJ2-7, with 9 bases lining up with TRBD1. CDR1 SGHTA and CDR2 FQGNSA come from the germline V gene. V trimming: 5 bases; J trimming: 2 bases; junction bases outside the gene matches: 7. CDR3 size: 15 residues. CDR3: CASSPVRTGAYEQYF. Written as DNA, the CDR3 is TGTGCCAGCAGCCCTGTGCGGACAGGGGCCTACGAGCAGTACTTC. Full variable domain (missing parts from reference TRBV7-2 and TRBJ2-7): GAGVSQSPSNKVTEKGKDVELRCDPISGHTALYWYRQSLGQGLEFLIYFQGNSAPDKSGLPSDRFSAERTGGSVSTLTIQRTQQEDSAVYLCASSPVRTGAYEQYFGPGTRLTVT.

The DNA for the CDR3 is TGTGCCAGCAGCAGACTAGCGAGAAATTACGAGCAGTACTTC. Residues: CASSRLARNYEQYF. The V and J genes are TRBV6-2 or TRBV6-3 and TRBJ2-7; 8 bases agree with TRBD2. V was clipped by 6 bases and J by 4 bases; unmatched bases: 8. The CDR3 totals 14 residues. Germline V lookup: CDR1 MNHEY, CDR2 SVGEGT.

The chain carries TRBV5-1 and TRBJ2-1, with TRBD2 matching over 11 bases. The CDR3 is 15 residues long. Germline V CDR1 and CDR2: SGHRS, YFSETQ. The V and J ends lost 4 bases and 6 bases, in that order; junction bases with no gene match: 6. CDR3 sequence: CASSPSGGTRNEQFF. CDR3 bases: TGCGCCAGCAGCCCTAGCGGGGGGACCCGCAATGAGCAGTTCTTC.

The chain has TRBV7-2 and TRBJ1-5; 9 bases line up with TRBD1. The CDR3 spans 14 residues. V lost 4 bases and J lost 6; bases outside the gene matches: 4. Per the germline V gene, CDR1 is SGHTA and CDR2 is FQGNSA. The CDR3, as DNA: TGTGCCAGCAGCTGGGACAGGGTTGGTCAGCCCCAGCATTTT. This sequence encodes CASSWDRVGQPQHF.

This rearrangement joins TRBV2 to TRBJ2-7, with 7 bases aligning to TRBD1. There are 14 residues in the CDR3. With V trimmed by 6 bases and J by 6 bases, 11 bases remained unmatched. Germline V gene data show CDR1 as SNHLY and CDR2 as FYNNEI. DNA for the CDR3: TGTGCCAGCAGAAACAGGGGAGAAGGGGGCGAGCAGTACTTC. This translates into CASRNRGEGGEQYF.

The chain is built from TRBV5-1 and TRBJ1-5; 8 nucleotides match TRBD1. The germline V gene encodes CDR1 SGHRS and CDR2 YFSETQ. CDR3 length: 15 amino acids. Trimming at V came to 0 bases and at J to 3 bases, leaving 2 bases not matched to a gene. For the CDR3, the DNA is TGCGCCAGCAGCTTGGGACAGGGGAACAATCAGCCCCAGCATTTT. The encoded protein is CASSLGQGNNQPQHF.

The gene calls are TRBV9 and TRBJ1-6; D gene ambiguous. Per germline, CDR1 SGDLS and CDR2 YYNGEE. V was pared by 3 bases and J by 7 bases, with 14 bases between. The CDR3 has 15 residues. CDR3 nucleotides: TGTGCCAGCAGCGCTCTGGCGGGCTGGAATTCACCCCTCCACTTT. As protein: CASSALAGWNSPLHF.

The V and J genes are TRBV7-9 and TRBJ1-1, with 8 bases aligning to TRBD1. Germline V gene data show CDR1 as SEHNR and CDR2 as FQNEAQ (reference sequence). V was clipped by 7 bases and J by 10 bases; unmatched bases: 14. The CDR3 loop spans 14 amino acids. CDR3 loop: CASIQNAGGFGAFF. The DNA of the CDR3 is TGTGCCAGCATCCAAAATGCAGGGGGCTTCGGAGCTTTCTTT.

V usage is TRBV19 and J usage is TRBJ2-5; 7 bases line up with TRBD1. Germline V lookup: CDR1 LNHDA, CDR2 SQIVND (reference sequence). The CDR3 sequence is 15 residues long. Trimming took 7 bases from V and 5 from J; bases not matched to a gene: 13. The CDR3 DNA follows: TGTGCCAGTACCCTAGGGCAGGGGGAGAGGGAGACCCAGTACTTC. This gives the protein CASTLGQGERETQYF.

DNA of the CDR3: TGTGCCAGCAGCTTACTTGCGGGATCCTACGAGCAGTACTTC. Translated: CASSLLAGSYEQYF. The chain employs TRBV7-9 and TRBJ2-7; possible D gene TRBD2, 6 bases. Trimming stripped 2 bases from V and 1 base from J, with 9 bases between. The CDR3 spans 14 residues. Germline V CDR1 and CDR2: SEHNR, FQNEAQ (reference sequence).

The rearrangement links TRBV19 to TRBJ1-5; D is perhaps TRBD1 (5 bases). Deletions cut 5 bases from V and 9 bases from J, with 23 bases between. The CDR3 runs to 16 residues. Germline V gives CDR1 LNHDA, CDR2 SQIVND (reference sequence). The CDR3 DNA is TGTGCCAGTAGTCTTACTAGGGGAGGTTCAAGTCCGCCCCAGCATTTT. This codes for CASSLTRGGSSPPQHF.

V is TRBV15 and J is TRBJ1-6; D unclear. Trimming left V 1 base short and J 5 bases short, with 6 bases between. The CDR3 contains 14 residues. Germline CDR1 LNHNV, CDR2 YYDKDF (reference sequence). CDR3 amino acids: CATSRVDDNSPLHF. The CDR3, as DNA: TGTGCCACCAGCAGAGTAGATGATAATTCACCCCTCCACTTT.

The V and J genes are TRBV7-9 and TRBJ2-2, with D possibly matching TRBD2 (6 bases). This CDR3 is built from 15 residues. Trimming stripped 5 bases from V and 6 bases from J, with 16 bases between. Germline loops: CDR1 SEHNR, CDR2 FQNEAQ (reference sequence). CDR3 residues: CASSGSRDSPGELFF. CDR3 nucleotides: TGTGCCAGCAGCGGGTCGCGGGATAGTCCCGGGGAGCTGTTTTTT.

The J gene is TRBJ2-1, the V gene TRBV10-3; unclear D gene. Germline CDR1 ENHRY, CDR2 SYGVKD. V shed 6 bases and J shed 10 bases, with 19 bases lying between them. The CDR3 runs 14 residues. The CDR3 DNA is TGTGCCATCAGCCCCCCCCGAGGAGAAGGAGAGCAGTTCTTC. Residues: CAISPPRGEGEQFF.

The chain has TRBV5-4 and TRBJ2-7; 7 bases are a match to TRBD2. The junction had 4 bases not matched to a gene; V was cut back by 4 bases and J by 6 bases. In germline, CDR1 is SGHNT, CDR2 YYREEE (reference sequence). The CDR3 totals 12 residues. The CDR3 is CASSLAVIEQYF. The CDR3 DNA reads TGTGCCAGCAGCCTAGCGGTGATCGAGCAGTACTTC.

The chain employs TRBV28 and TRBJ1-5; 9 nucleotides agree with TRBD1. The V and J ends lost 5 bases and 6 bases, in that order; junction bases with no gene match: 8. Germline V gene sequence: CDR1 MDHEN, CDR2 SYDVKM. This CDR3 spans 15 amino acids. CDR3: CASSPRTGAAQPQHF. The CDR3 bases are TGTGCCAGCAGTCCCCGGACAGGGGCGGCTCAGCCCCAGCATTTT.

Only one count was recorded for this clone. V and J are TRBV5-1 and TRBJ1-2; D ambiguous. V was trimmed by 7 bases and J by 3 bases, leaving 10 bases between them. The CDR3 extends over 12 amino acids. Germline V gives CDR1 SGHRS, CDR2 YFSETQ. The CDR3 DNA sequence: TGCGCCAGCGCTTCGGTCGACTATGGCTACACCTTC. Residues: CASASVDYGYTF.

This clone was detected once. Additional DNA sequences in this sample encode the identical CDR3. The gene calls are TRBV24-1 and TRBJ2-5; 9 positions agree with TRBD2. The CDR3 covers 15 residues. Germline V CDR1 and CDR2: KGHDR, SFDVKD. The trim removed 3 bases at V and 5 bases at J, leaving 6 bases unmatched. DNA for the CDR3: TGTGCCACCAGTGATCCCAGTACTAGCGGGGAGACCCAGTACTTC. Amino acid sequence: CATSDPSTSGETQYF.

The chain couples TRBV27 to TRBJ2-1; D unclear. Per germline, CDR1 MNHEY and CDR2 SMNVEV (reference sequence). V was pared by 0 bases and J by 4 bases, with 10 bases between. CDR3 size: 15 residues. This CDR3 is CASSLSPDSYNEQFF. CDR3 sequence (DNA): TGTGCCAGCAGTTTATCGCCTGATAGTTACAATGAGCAGTTCTTC.